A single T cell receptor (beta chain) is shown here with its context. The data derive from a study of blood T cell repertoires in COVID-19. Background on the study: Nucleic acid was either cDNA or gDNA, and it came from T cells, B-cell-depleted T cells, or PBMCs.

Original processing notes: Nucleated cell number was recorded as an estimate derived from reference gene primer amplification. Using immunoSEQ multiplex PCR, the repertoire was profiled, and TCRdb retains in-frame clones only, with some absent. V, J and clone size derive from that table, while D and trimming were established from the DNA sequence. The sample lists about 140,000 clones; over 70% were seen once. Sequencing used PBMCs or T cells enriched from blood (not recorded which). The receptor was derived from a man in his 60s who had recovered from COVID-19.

CDR3 loop: CASSFFGQNTEAFF. The CDR3 region has the DNA TGTGCCAGCAGCTTTTTCGGACAGAACACTGAAGCTTTCTTT. The rearrangement joins TRBV7-2 to TRBJ1-1; D might be TRBD1 (5 bases). The germline V and J ends were trimmed by 3 bases and 1 base, with 9 bases remaining between them. CDR1 and CDR2 (germline): SGHTA, FQGNSA. CDR3 length: 14 residues.